This T cell receptor beta chain was documented in a study of CD8+ T cells in alopecia areata. Extraction of RNA preceded its reverse transcription into cDNA, which served as the sequencing template. Libraries were prepared by immunoSEQ multiplex PCR; TCRdb keeps only in-frame clonotypes and omits some of them. Here the sample spans about 210,000 clones, around 57% being singletons. Noted treatment: oral pan-JAK inhibitor, 5-10 mg twice daily. CDR3 length: 11 amino acids. The germline CDR1 and CDR2 sequences are SQVTM and ANQGSEA. Trimming stripped 5 bases from V and 7 bases from J, with 11 bases between.

The sequences come from CD4+ T cells sorted from blood, collected at week 4, from a patient treated with tofacitinib. V is TRBV29-1 and J is TRBJ1-1; D not certain. The clonotype comes from a human donor with alopecia areata. In DNA, the CDR3 is TGCAGCGTTCCAAGAGTTGGTGAAGCTTTCTTT. Encoded protein: CSVPRVGEAFF.